A selection of T cell receptor beta chains follows, all from one sample in a study of blood T cell repertoires in COVID-19. TCRdb keeps only in-frame clones here, not all; method: immunoSEQ multiplex PCR. Counted here are 100,000 to 150,000 clones, 85% to 90% occurring once; the ten biggest clones make up less than 3.5%. Source material: peripheral blood. The receptor source for this set is an elderly woman with COVID-19, enrolled during active disease. CDR3s leave out the opening cysteine and the closing phenylalanine or tryptophan.

J,V,length,CDR3
TRBJ1-5,TRBV6-5,13,ASSWGQGANQPQH
TRBJ1-1,TRBV12-3/TRBV12-4,11,ASSWGGPTEAF
TRBJ1-1,TRBV19,12,ASRVQGASTEAF
TRBJ2-1,TRBV27,14,ASSPLGIDRVIEQF
TRBJ2-7,TRBV4-3,12,ASSQESRAGEQY
TRBJ2-7,TRBV28,11,ASNQDLFYEQY
TRBJ2-1,TRBV5-1,13,ASSLGGGFYNEQF
TRBJ1-4,TRBV6-5,14,ASSYSLRQTNEKLF
TRBJ1-6,TRBV6-6,12,ASSLQGTNSPLH
TRBJ1-5,TRBV28,12,ASSPGGSNQPQH
TRBJ2-5,TRBV9,11,ANQRQGKETQY
TRBJ2-7,TRBV7-8,12,ASSLRDISYEQY
TRBJ2-1,TRBV3-1/TRBV3-2,13,ASSQWGEPYNEQF
TRBJ2-1,TRBV24-1,12,ATGRDRDGNEQF
TRBJ2-2,TRBV7-2,13,ASSQTGGNSGELF
TRBJ1-3,TRBV18,15,ASSGQRGLHSGNTIY
TRBJ1-2,TRBV10-3,15,AISESKAEQGEYGYT
TRBJ2-2,TRBV7-2,12,ASMSSGGTGELF
TRBJ2-1,TRBV20-1,14,SASIRADKVPNEQF
TRBJ1-2,TRBV28,13,ASSGPTGDRYGYT
TRBJ1-5,TRBV6-5,13,ASSRDRAANQPQH
TRBJ2-7,TRBV10-3,14,AISESLGIGSHEQY
TRBJ1-1,TRBV6-2/TRBV6-3,13,ASSRVQGAHTEAF
TRBJ1-2,TRBV11-1,12,AGGKTGDTYGYT
TRBJ2-1,TRBV7-3,14,ASSPTGGRRRNEQF
TRBJ1-1,TRBV7-2,14,ASSQGSGGEYTEAF
TRBJ2-1,TRBV4-1,14,ASSQGGIARGNEQF
TRBJ2-1,TRBV3-1/TRBV3-2,13,ASSQAIAGRHEQF